This TCR beta chain was documented in a study of T cell repertoires in cytomegalovirus infection (dated by TCRdb to between 2018 and 2021). Looking at the study overall: Recently identified HLA-C-restricted CMV epitopes, whose presentation resists viral immunomodulation, were targeted by peptide stimulations together with well-studied HLA-B-restricted epitopes. Donor HLA type was relevant to the analysis, because carriage of CMV infection together with the matching HLA type was indicated by public TCR beta signatures. Study-level results and caveats: In both this cohort and an independent cohort of a few hundred donors, the cumulative frequency of public TCR beta family members distinguished carriers of CMV infection plus the relevant HLA type. In the ex vivo response, HLA-C-restricted CMV-specific TCR beta clonotypes were dominant, and in two of eight donors the single most frequent clonotype came from this HLA-C-restricted group.

A word on this clonotype: Its binding antigen is unknown. Within one base of it there is no much larger clone, and no base qualities were kept.

What the treatment or condition label conveys for this sample: in vitro stimulation with specific CMV peptide epitopes to enrich CMV-specific T cells. TCRdb names Illumina HiSeq 1500 as the instrument used. TCRdb itself trimmed the public reads at Q25 with fastp, ran MiXCR and retained productive beta chains. For every CDR3 protein sequence, its rows merge into one entry that carries the most common genes and DNA. This sample comprises approximately 300,000 distinct CDR3 sequences, 25% to 30% of them detected only once. The top ten clonotypes cover about 20% of the sample. The CDR3 runs 11 residues from the cysteine to the phenylalanine. The DNA shown is the 33-base CDR3, in frame from base 1. Trimming at the junction amounts to 2 bases on V and 10 bases on J, and the germline ends lie 9 bases apart. As encoded in the germline V gene, CDR1 is MNHNS while CDR2 is SASEGT.

The material sequenced was cultured PBMCs, taken from culture after CMV antigen stimulation. This sequence originates from a human donor in good health (CMV status not recorded). Some clones in this sample may be carry-over from other donors' samples. Here the chain combines TRBV6-1 and TRBJ2-7; no D gene call is confident. The CDR3 protein: CASSEPIDQYF. The DNA is TGTGCCAGCAGTGAACCAATTGACCAGTACTTC.